What follows is one T cell receptor beta chain and its context. Treatment meaning: around 19 received Ad26.COV2.S at low or high dose, single or two shots; several received placebo; per-sample allocation not given. The samples date from day 63 after the first vaccine or placebo injection. It was an adult aged 18-55 years in Boston who was the donor. This sample is part of a study of Ad26.COV2.S vaccination and SARS-CoV-2 variants. Turning to the study itself: Intramuscular Ad26.COV2.S doses were given once or twice, 56 days apart.

The repertoire was sequenced with immunoSEQ multiplex PCR; TCRdb's copy has only in-frame clones and lacks some. Of some 340,000 clones detected, 70% to 90% appear once; the ten largest clones hold 1.9%. This CDR3 has 17 amino acids. Between the trimmed V and J ends, which lost 2 bases and 4 bases, there was a span of 15 bases. Germline CDR1 and CDR2: LGHDT and YNNKEL (reference sequence). This receptor was obtained from a person aged 18-65 years who received the Ad26.COV2.S COVID-19 vaccine or a placebo. The rearrangement links TRBV3-1 (or the pseudogene TRBV3-2) to TRBJ1-6, with a possible D match to TRBD1 (5 bases). The material sequenced was peripheral blood, taken in a trial of Ad26.COV2.S vaccine versus placebo. The DNA for the CDR3 is TGTGCCAGCAGCCAATCAGGGTATAACCAGTATAATTCACCCCTCCACTTT. It encodes CASSQSGYNQYNSPLHF.